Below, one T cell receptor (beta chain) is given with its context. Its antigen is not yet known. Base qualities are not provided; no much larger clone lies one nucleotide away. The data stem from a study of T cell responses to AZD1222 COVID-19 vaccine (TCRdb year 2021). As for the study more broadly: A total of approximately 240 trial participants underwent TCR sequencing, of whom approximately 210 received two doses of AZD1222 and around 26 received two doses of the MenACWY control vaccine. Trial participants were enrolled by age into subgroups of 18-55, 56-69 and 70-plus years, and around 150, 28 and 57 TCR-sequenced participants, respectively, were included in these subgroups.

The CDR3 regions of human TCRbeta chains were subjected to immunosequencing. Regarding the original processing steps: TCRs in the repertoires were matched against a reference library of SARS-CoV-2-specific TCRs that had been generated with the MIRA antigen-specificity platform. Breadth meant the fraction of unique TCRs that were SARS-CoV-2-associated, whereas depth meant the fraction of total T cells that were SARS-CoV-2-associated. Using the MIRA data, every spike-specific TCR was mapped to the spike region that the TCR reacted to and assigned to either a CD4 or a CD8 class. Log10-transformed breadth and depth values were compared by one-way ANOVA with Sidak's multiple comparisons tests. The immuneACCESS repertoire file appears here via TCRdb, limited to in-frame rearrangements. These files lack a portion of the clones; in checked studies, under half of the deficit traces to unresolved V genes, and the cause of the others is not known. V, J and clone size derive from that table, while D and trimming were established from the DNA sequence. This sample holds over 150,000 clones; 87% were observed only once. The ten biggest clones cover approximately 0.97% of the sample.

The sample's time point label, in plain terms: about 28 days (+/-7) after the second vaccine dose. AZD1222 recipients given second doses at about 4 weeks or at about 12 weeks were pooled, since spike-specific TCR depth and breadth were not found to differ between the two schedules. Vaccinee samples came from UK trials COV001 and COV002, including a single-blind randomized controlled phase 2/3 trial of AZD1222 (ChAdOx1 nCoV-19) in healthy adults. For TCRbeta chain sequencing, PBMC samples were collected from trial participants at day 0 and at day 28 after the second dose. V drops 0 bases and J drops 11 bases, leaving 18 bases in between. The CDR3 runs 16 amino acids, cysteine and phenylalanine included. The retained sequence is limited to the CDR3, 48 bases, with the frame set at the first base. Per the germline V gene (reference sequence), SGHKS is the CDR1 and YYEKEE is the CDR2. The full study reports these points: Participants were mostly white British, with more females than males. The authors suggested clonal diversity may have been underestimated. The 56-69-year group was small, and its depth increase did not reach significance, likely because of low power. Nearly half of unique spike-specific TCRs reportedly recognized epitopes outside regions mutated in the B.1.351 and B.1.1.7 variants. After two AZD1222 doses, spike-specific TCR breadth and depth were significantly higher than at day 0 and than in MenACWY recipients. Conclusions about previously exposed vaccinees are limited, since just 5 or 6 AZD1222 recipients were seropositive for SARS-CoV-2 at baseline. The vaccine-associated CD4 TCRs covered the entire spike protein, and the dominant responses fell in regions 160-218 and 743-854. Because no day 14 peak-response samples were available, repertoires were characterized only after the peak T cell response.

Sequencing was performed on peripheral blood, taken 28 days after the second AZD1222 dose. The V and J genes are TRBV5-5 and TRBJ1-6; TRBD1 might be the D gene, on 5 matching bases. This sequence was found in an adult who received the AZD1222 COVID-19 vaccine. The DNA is TGTGCCAGCAGCTTGGTTGTCTCGGGACCCACCCCACCCCTCCACTTT. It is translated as CASSLVVSGPTPPLHF.